Below are 29 T cell receptor beta chains sequenced from a single sample in a study of blood T cell repertoires in COVID-19. Measured with immunoSEQ multiplex PCR; TCRdb has only the in-frame clones, and not every one. In the table there are 250,000 to 350,000 clones, approximately 84% of which are singletons. Sample: peripheral blood. The receptors derive from a human donor with COVID-19, enrolled during active disease. The donor label of this sample is uncertain.

The chain joins TRBV6-2 or TRBV6-3 to TRBJ2-1; 13 bases are shared with TRBD2. CDR1 and CDR2 (germline): MNHEY, SVGEGT. The V gene end was trimmed by 4 bases and the J gene end by 4 bases; junction bases not matched to a gene: 19. The CDR3 is 21 residues long. The CDR3 loop reads CASSSGTGGLAGPSGYNEQFF. Here the CDR3 DNA reads TGTGCCAGCAGTTCCGGAACTGGGGGACTAGCGGGACCATCAGGGTACAATGAGCAGTTCTTC.

This chain links TRBV12-3 or TRBV12-4 with TRBJ2-7; the D is unclear. The V end lost 1 base, the J end lost 6 bases, and 7 bases lay between the germline ends. The CDR3 is made up of 12 amino acids. The CDR3 bases are TGTGCCAGCAGTTTAGGTATGCGCGAGCAGTACTTC. Its protein is CASSLGMREQYF.

Worth noting for this clone: At one boundary the junction diverges from the germline segment, which might be a read error. Other nucleotide sequences in the sample specify the same CDR3. J is TRBJ2-7 and V is TRBV7-7; possibly TRBD2 for D (6 bases). This CDR3 has 14 residues. Germline lookup yields CDR1 SSHAT and CDR2 FNYEAQ (reference sequence). The CDR3 coding sequence is TGTGCTAGCAGCCTGGGGGACTCCTCCTACGAGCAGTACTTC. This translates into CASSLGDSSYEQYF.

The chain joins TRBV7-3 to TRBJ2-1; 8 nucleotides align to TRBD2. Per germline, CDR1 SGHTA and CDR2 FQGTGA. V trimming: 3 bases; J trimming: 0 bases; junction bases outside the gene matches: 1. This CDR3 has 15 amino acids. The CDR3 reads CASSLGTSSYNEQFF. The CDR3, as DNA: TGTGCCAGCAGCTTGGGGACTAGCTCCTACAATGAGCAGTTCTTC.

The chain couples TRBV9 to TRBJ2-7; D is perhaps TRBD2 (7 bases). The V end was cut by 4 bases, the J end by 7 bases, with 27 bases between. CDR3 length equals 17 residues. The germline CDR1 and CDR2 sequences are SGDLS and YYNGEE. In DNA form, the CDR3 reads TGTGCCAGCAGCCGTCGAGGGGCAGGGGAGGGCTCGGGGGAGCAGTACTTC. Protein sequence: CASSRRGAGEGSGEQYF.

The chain couples TRBV28 to TRBJ2-7, with D possibly TRBD2 on 6 matching bases. Germline loops: CDR1 MDHEN, CDR2 SYDVKM. The V end was cut by 1 base, the J end by 4 bases, with 11 bases between. The CDR3 totals 14 residues. This CDR3 is CASSLSGGGYEQYF. The DNA for the CDR3 is TGTGCCAGCAGTTTATCTGGGGGAGGTTACGAGCAGTACTTC.

This clone was counted a few times. The CDR3 sequence: CAISEALSYNEQFF. The CDR3 DNA reads TGTGCCATCAGTGAAGCTTTATCCTACAATGAGCAGTTCTTC. The chain is built from TRBV10-3 and TRBJ2-1; no firm D call. Germline CDR1 and CDR2: ENHRY and SYGVKD. CDR3 length: 14 residues. Trimming shortened V by 3 bases and J by 1 base, and 7 bases separated the two germline ends.

The chain employs TRBV3-1 (or the pseudogene TRBV3-2) and TRBJ2-7; D not certain. Trimming shortened V by 1 base and J by 3 bases, and 10 bases separated the two germline ends. The CDR3 has 14 residues. The germline V gene has CDR1 LGHDT and CDR2 YNNKEL (reference sequence). The CDR3 protein is CASSQGGTYYEQYF. In nucleotides, the CDR3 is TGTGCCAGCAGCCAAGGCGGAACCTACTACGAGCAGTACTTC.

The CDR3 bases are TGTGCCAGCAGCTTAGGGGAGGTCGAGCAGTACTTC. Its translation: CASSLGEVEQYF. This chain connects TRBV7-2 to TRBJ2-7; possibly TRBD2 for D (6 bases). This CDR3 has 12 residues. V was shortened by 1 base and J by 6 bases, with 7 bases between the two germline ends. CDR1 and CDR2 (germline): SGHTA, FQGNSA.

The chain employs TRBV28 and TRBJ1-2; TRBD1 aligns across 9 bases. V lost 4 bases, J lost 8 bases, and 11 bases stayed unmatched. Looked up from germline, CDR1 is MDHEN and CDR2 is SYDVKM. The CDR3 loop spans 15 amino acids. CDR3 protein: CASSSEGTGPGGYTF. In DNA form, the CDR3 reads TGTGCCAGCAGTTCGGAAGGGACAGGGCCCGGGGGCTACACCTTC.

The chain employs TRBV10-3 and TRBJ2-1, with 8 bases matching TRBD2. Looked up from germline, CDR1 is ENHRY and CDR2 is SYGVKD. This CDR3 contains 15 residues. The V gene end was trimmed by 4 bases and the J gene end by 0 bases; junction bases not matched to a gene: 2. CDR3 in amino acids: CAISVTSGSYNEQFF. CDR3 DNA: TGTGCCATCAGTGTCACTAGCGGCTCCTACAATGAGCAGTTCTTC.

This clone came up once. This chain uses TRBV11-3 with TRBJ2-7; D perhaps matches TRBD1 (8 bases). The CDR3 loop spans 15 amino acids. Trimming removed 4 bases at V and 5 bases at J, with 18 bases between. Germline V lookup: CDR1 SGHNT, CDR2 YENEEA. CDR3 in amino acids: CASSSRTGRGHEQYF. CDR3 nucleotide sequence: TGTGCCAGCAGCTCCCGGACAGGGAGGGGGCACGAGCAGTACTTC.

V is TRBV27 and J is TRBJ2-7; D remains unclear. The CDR3 has 13 amino acids. Germline assignment: CDR1 MNHEY and CDR2 SMNVEV (reference sequence). V was trimmed by 5 bases and J by 4 bases, leaving 12 bases between them. The CDR3 spells CASSGPDQYEQYF. CDR3 sequence (DNA): TGTGCCAGCAGTGGCCCCGATCAATACGAGCAGTACTTC.

In its sample, this clone was seen a few times. This chain joins TRBV2 and TRBJ2-2, with TRBD2 matching 12 bases. Per germline, CDR1 SNHLY and CDR2 FYNNEI. CDR3 length: 16 amino acids. Losses at the gene ends were 4 bases for V and 4 bases for J; bases not matched to a gene: 4. The CDR3 coding sequence is TGTGCCAGCAGTGCGACTAGCGGGAGTGGCACCGGGGAGCTGTTTTTT. It encodes CASSATSGSGTGELFF. Variable domain in full (rest from reference TRBV2 and TRBJ2-2): EPEVTQTPSHQVTQMGQEVILRCVPISNHLYFYWYRQILGQKVEFLVSFYNNEISEKSEIFDDQFSVERPDGSNFTLKIRSTKLEDSAMYFCASSATSGSGTGELFFGEGSRLTVL.

This chain uses TRBV6-5 with TRBJ1-2; TRBD1 agrees at 7 bases. The CDR3 is 14 residues long. The ends lost 8 bases at V and 3 bases at J; junction bases unmatched: 9. Per the germline V gene, CDR1 is MNHEY and CDR2 is SVGAGI. The CDR3 coding sequence is TGTGCCAGCTCCTTAGGGGGCGCGGACTATGGCTACACCTTC. Translated, it gives CASSLGGADYGYTF.

The chain employs TRBV29-1 and TRBJ2-1, with D possibly being TRBD1 (5 bases). V was pared by 7 bases and J by 0 bases, with 10 bases between. Germline V gene lookup returns CDR1 SQVTM and CDR2 ANQGSEA. The CDR3 is made up of 13 amino acids. The CDR3 coding sequence is TGCAGCGCAACAGGTAACTCCTACAATGAGCAGTTCTTC. Encoded protein: CSATGNSYNEQFF.

The chain carries TRBV9 and TRBJ1-2, with D unresolved. V dropped 1 base and J dropped 6 bases, with 10 bases sitting between them. The CDR3 sequence is 13 residues long. Germline V gives CDR1 SGDLS, CDR2 YYNGEE. The CDR3 DNA is TGTGCCAGCAGCGTATCGTTAGCGGATGGCTACACCTTC. Translated: CASSVSLADGYTF.

The chain carries TRBV30 and TRBJ1-1; 11 bases match TRBD1. The CDR3 totals 16 residues. CDR1 GTSNPN and CDR2 SVGIG come from the germline V gene (reference sequence). V was pared by 4 bases and J by 0 bases, with 7 bases of the junction left unmatched. The CDR3 region is CAWIPGQGGMNTEAFF. The CDR3, as DNA: TGTGCCTGGATCCCGGGACAGGGGGGAATGAACACTGAAGCTTTCTTT.

This chain links TRBV20-1 with TRBJ2-1; 10 nucleotides align to TRBD2. V dropped 3 bases and J dropped 5; count of bases not matched to a gene: 19. Germline V gene sequence: CDR1 DFQATT, CDR2 SNEGSKA (reference sequence). The CDR3 extends over 19 amino acids. The CDR3 spells CSASRGSLAGEGRHNEQFF. CDR3 nucleotide sequence: TGCAGTGCTAGTCGCGGGTCGCTAGCGGGAGAGGGTAGGCACAATGAGCAGTTCTTC.

In regard to this clone: Mismatch with germline at one junction end may stem from a read error. This sequence joins TRBV30 and TRBJ1-1, with D possibly being TRBD1 (6 bases). The CDR3 loop spans 12 amino acids. Germline CDR1 is GTSNPN and CDR2 is SVGIG (reference sequence). The CDR3, as DNA: TGTGCCTGGATCCCGAGGTCGGTAGGGGGTATGTTT. Protein product: CAWIPRSVGGMF.

The V call is TRBV11-3, the J call TRBJ2-1; 7 bases are shared with TRBD1. V was pared by 3 bases and J by 8 bases, with 7 bases of the junction left unmatched. The CDR3 spans 14 residues. In germline, CDR1 is SGHNT, CDR2 YENEEA. The CDR3 DNA reads as TGTGCCAGCAGCTTTAAGGGGGCAGGTGATGAGCAGTTCTTC. Translated, it gives CASSFKGAGDEQFF.

The CDR3 sequence: CASSGPLIAGENTGELFF. The CDR3 bases are TGCGCCAGCAGTGGCCCCCTGATAGCGGGAGAGAACACCGGGGAGCTGTTTTTT. The V and J genes are TRBV10-1 and TRBJ2-2; 9 bases fit TRBD2. The junction had 10 bases not matched to a gene; V was cut back by 4 bases and J by 1 base. The CDR3 extends over 18 amino acids. Germline CDR1 is WNHNN and CDR2 is SYGVQD (reference sequence).

Note on this clone: The CDR3 carries no conserved terminal phenylalanine or tryptophan, so it likely arises from a read error. The limits of the CDR3 on the DNA are not certain, so only TCRdb's listed CDR3 is given. The chain combines TRBV28 with TRBJ2-7; the table names TRBD1, a call not compared with the DNA. A total of 11 residues make up the CDR3, ends included. Germline V gene sequence: CDR1 MDHEN, CDR2 SYDVKM. CDR3 region: CASVSSGTGII.

The chain has TRBV7-6 and TRBJ1-1, with 7 bases fitting TRBD1. CDR1 is SGHVS and CDR2 is FNYEAQ in the germline V gene. The junction had 8 bases not matched to a gene; V was cut back by 6 bases and J by 1 base. The CDR3 contains 15 residues. CDR3 DNA: TGTGCCAGCAGGGCAGTACAGGGGAGGAACACTGAAGCTTTCTTT. It translates to CASRAVQGRNTEAFF.

V is TRBV7-2 and J is TRBJ1-1; possibly TRBD1 for D (5 bases). This CDR3 is built from 14 residues. CDR1 is SGHTA and CDR2 is FQGNSA in the germline V gene. V was clipped by 5 bases and J by 0 bases, with 10 bases between them. CDR3 protein: CASSPGSVNTEAFF. The CDR3 region has the DNA TGTGCCAGCAGCCCAGGGTCGGTGAACACTGAAGCTTTCTTT. Complete variable domain (other parts from reference TRBV7-2 and TRBJ1-1): GAGVSQSPSNKVTEKGKDVELRCDPISGHTALYWYRQSLGQGLEFLIYFQGNSAPDKSGLPSDRFSAERTGGSVSTLTIQRTQQEDSAVYLCASSPGSVNTEAFFGQGTRLTVV.

The gene calls are TRBV28 and TRBJ1-4; D remains unclear. The CDR3 sequence is 14 residues long. V was pared by 3 bases and J by 7 bases, with 12 bases between. Germline V gene lookup returns CDR1 MDHEN and CDR2 SYDVKM. This chain's CDR3 is CASSLAGLTEKLFF. The CDR3, as DNA: TGTGCCAGCAGTTTGGCTGGGCTTACTGAAAAACTGTTTTTT.

The V call is TRBV6-5, the J call TRBJ1-5, with 8 bases aligning to TRBD1. The CDR3 is 14 amino acids. Germline trimming cut 5 bases from V and 4 bases from J; bases unmatched to any gene: 4. Germline V CDR1 and CDR2: MNHEY, SVGAGI. CDR3 DNA sequence: TGTGCCAGCAGTACCCGGACAGGGAATCAGCCCCAGCATTTT. Protein product: CASSTRTGNQPQHF.

V and J are TRBV29-1 and TRBJ1-4; D is perhaps TRBD1 (5 bases). Germline values: CDR1 SQVTM, CDR2 ANQGSEA. V dropped 6 bases and J dropped 5 bases, with 10 bases sitting between them. CDR3 size: 12 residues. DNA for the CDR3: TGCAGCGTAGGACAACCCAATGAAAAACTGTTTTTT. This sequence encodes CSVGQPNEKLFF.

CDR3 residues: CASSFYVAGGGGELFF. The DNA for the CDR3 is TGTGCCAGCAGCTTTTATGTAGCGGGAGGGGGCGGGGAGCTGTTTTTT. This sequence joins TRBV5-4 and TRBJ2-2; 11 bases fit TRBD2. The V gene's germline CDR1 is SGHNT and CDR2 YYREEE (reference sequence). J lost 7 bases, V lost 2 bases, and 7 bases had no gene match. This CDR3 is 16 amino acids long.